Shown below are 9 T cell receptor beta chains from a single sample sequenced in a study of blood T cell repertoires in COVID-19. TCRdb keeps only in-frame clones here, not all; method: immunoSEQ multiplex PCR. The sample consists of roughly 290,000 clones, around 87% of them appearing once. Source material: peripheral blood. These receptors were collected from a woman between 50 and 59 years old who had recovered from COVID-19.

This chain uses TRBV30 with TRBJ1-4, with D tentatively TRBD1 (5 bases). This CDR3 is 12 amino acids long. CDR1 GTSNPN and CDR2 SVGIG come from the germline V gene (reference sequence). V shed 1 base and J shed 10 bases, with 10 bases lying between them. In DNA form, the CDR3 reads TGTGCCTGGAGTGCTGGCGGGGGAAAACTGTTTTTT. Amino acids: CAWSAGGGKLFF.

CDR3 protein: CSASGAGGPGSTDTQYF. CDR3 DNA: TGCAGTGCTAGTGGAGCGGGAGGGCCGGGAAGCACAGATACGCAGTATTTT. The genes are TRBV20-1 and TRBJ2-3; 10 bases fit TRBD2. In germline, CDR1 is DFQATT, CDR2 SNEGSKA (reference sequence). This CDR3 is 17 amino acids long. With V trimmed by 3 bases and J by 0 bases, 9 bases remained unmatched.

The chain couples TRBV7-9 to TRBJ1-2; 7 nucleotides match TRBD1. With 3 bases clipped from V and 8 bases from J, the junction kept 12 bases outside the gene matches. Germline V gene data show CDR1 as SEHNR and CDR2 as FQNEAQ (reference sequence). This CDR3 is 15 amino acids long. This chain's CDR3 is CASSLTGGGAGGYTF. The DNA of the CDR3 is TGTGCCAGCAGCTTGACCGGAGGGGGCGCAGGGGGCTACACCTTC.

V and J are TRBV7-2 and TRBJ2-2, with TRBD1 matching 7 bases. The CDR3 is 15 amino acids. Germline CDR1 and CDR2: SGHTA and FQGNSA. Trimming removed 5 bases from V and 5 bases from J; junction bases left unmatched: 8. As DNA, the CDR3 is TGTGCCAGCAGCCTAGGGGGCCATAGGACCGGGGAGCTGTTTTTT. Translated, it gives CASSLGGHRTGELFF.

The rearrangement uses TRBV5-1 and TRBJ1-2, with D perhaps TRBD1 (5 bases). Germline CDR1 is SGHRS and CDR2 is YFSETQ. Between the trimmed V and J ends, which lost 1 base and 8 bases, there was a span of 18 bases. CDR3 size: 15 residues. The chain's CDR3 is CASSLIPPGGEGYTF. The CDR3 region has the DNA TGCGCCAGCAGCTTGATTCCCCCGGGGGGTGAAGGCTACACCTTC. The complete variable domain, with remaining parts taken from reference TRBV5-1 and TRBJ1-2, reads KAGVTQTPRYLIKTRGQQVTLSCSPISGHRSVSWYQQTPGQGLQFLFEYFSETQRNKGNFPGRFSGRQFSNSRSEMNVSTLELGDSALYLCASSLIPPGGEGYTFGSGTRLTVV.

The rearrangement uses TRBV6-2 or TRBV6-3 and TRBJ1-5, with D possibly being TRBD1 (5 bases). Trimming left V 5 bases short and J 0 bases short, with 11 bases between. The V gene's germline CDR1 is MNHEY and CDR2 SVGEGT. CDR3 length: 15 amino acids. CDR3 region: CASSRTIYSNQPQHF. The CDR3 DNA sequence: TGTGCCAGCAGTCGGACAATCTATAGCAATCAGCCCCAGCATTTT.

The V call is TRBV28, the J call TRBJ1-4; no clear D. Germline assignment: CDR1 MDHEN and CDR2 SYDVKM. Trimming shortened V by 6 bases and J by 3 bases, and 11 bases separated the two germline ends. The CDR3 totals 14 residues. DNA for the CDR3: TGTGCCAGCAGCTTGGTAGGAGCTAATGAAAAACTGTTTTTT. Translating it yields CASSLVGANEKLFF.

This clone was picked up one time. The rearrangement uses TRBV2 and TRBJ2-2, with TRBD2 matching over 7 bases. The germline gives CDR1 SNHLY, CDR2 FYNNEI. V shed 11 bases, J shed 7 bases, and the junction held 7 bases outside the gene matches. The CDR3 loop spans 12 amino acids. The CDR3 region is CARGVPDGELFF. The CDR3 bases are TGTGCCCGGGGGGTTCCGGACGGGGAGCTGTTTTTT.

This chain connects TRBV27 to TRBJ1-4, with 7 bases that match TRBD1. Germline V CDR1 and CDR2: MNHEY, SMNVEV (reference sequence). V lost 5 bases, J lost 13 bases, and 10 bases stayed unmatched. The CDR3 consists of 13 residues. The CDR3 bases are TGTGCCAGCAGTCAAACAAGACAGGGCAGACTGTTTTTT. Translating it yields CASSQTRQGRLFF.